These 26 T cell receptor beta chains came from one sample sequenced in a study of blood T cells in healthy people across ages. It was with a sample-barcoded 5' primer and a J-beta primer mix that a second PCR of about 6 to 11 cycles was run. TCRdb re-analysed the 5' RACE reads in MiXCR, keeping a single row per CDR3 protein. The table has 1.5 million to 2 million distinct CDR3 sequences, under 30% seen once. Sequencing input: blood. The receptors were gathered from a woman in her 30s in good health.

This clonotype was detected a few times. This rearrangement joins TRBV9 to TRBJ2-6; D perhaps matches TRBD2 (6 bases). Germline V gene data show CDR1 as SGDLS and CDR2 as YYNGEE. The CDR3 has 16 amino acids. The ends were cut back, 3 bases at V and 7 bases at J, with 17 bases in the middle. The CDR3 is CASSAEGLSRANVLTF. The CDR3, as DNA: TGTGCCAGCAGCGCTGAGGGACTTTCTCGTGCCAACGTCCTGACTTTC.

Points on this clonotype: One end of the junction varies from germline; a read error may be responsible. This chain links TRBV5-1 with TRBJ2-1; 8 bases match TRBD2. The CDR3 extends over 16 amino acids. Germline V gives CDR1 SGHRS, CDR2 YFSETQ. The DNA for the CDR3 is TGCGCCAGCGGCTTGTTGGGACTAGATATTTACAATGAGCAGTTCTTC. Residues: CASGLLGLDIYNEQFF.

Remarks on this clonotype: A single base separates this from a much larger clone, so it may be a read error. The V gene is TRBV7-2, the J gene TRBJ2-5, with D maybe TRBD2 (5 bases). This CDR3 is 16 amino acids long. V shed 1 base and J shed 2 bases, with 14 bases lying between them. Per the germline V gene, CDR1 is SGHTA and CDR2 is FQGNSA. CDR3 in amino acids: CASSLGSLGGQETQYF. DNA of the CDR3: TGTGCCAGCAGCTTAGGGTCCCTAGGCGGGCAAGAGACCCAGTACTTC.

This CDR3 reads CASSQDPGHGYTF. The CDR3 nucleotides read TGCGCCAGCAGCCAAGACCCAGGACATGGCTACACCTTC. The J gene is TRBJ1-2, the V gene TRBV4-3; no firm D call. Germline CDR1 reads LGHNA; CDR2 reads YSLEER. Trimming removed 0 bases at V and 6 bases at J, with 8 bases between. The CDR3 consists of 13 residues.

The chain couples TRBV5-1 to TRBJ1-1; no clear D gene. The CDR3 has 14 residues. Trimming took 1 base from V and 3 from J, leaving 10 bases between them. Germline-derived CDR1 and CDR2 are SGHRS and YFSETQ. DNA for the CDR3: TGCGCCAGCAGCTTGTTTGGCCCGGACACTGAAGCTTTCTTT. Amino acids: CASSLFGPDTEAFF.

This clonotype was recorded many times. The chain links TRBV7-8 to TRBJ2-1; TRBD2 matches at 7 bases. Germline V gives CDR1 SGHVS, CDR2 FQNEAQ. V lost 4 bases, J lost 6 bases, and 15 bases stayed unmatched. This CDR3 has 17 amino acids. As DNA, the CDR3 is TGTGCCAGCAGCTCGTCGGGACTCCTTGGGAGGGGCAATGAGCAGTTCTTC. Translation gives CASSSSGLLGRGNEQFF.

This clonotype was observed a few times. The genes are TRBV5-1 and TRBJ2-1; D is unclear. The V end was cut by 0 bases, the J end by 4 bases, with 8 bases between. The CDR3 has 14 residues. Germline-derived CDR1 and CDR2 are SGHRS and YFSETQ. CDR3 in DNA: TGCGCCAGCAGCTTGGACCCTCCTTACAATGAGCAGTTCTTC. This translates into CASSLDPPYNEQFF.

This clonotype came up many times. The J gene is TRBJ2-1, the V gene TRBV4-1; TRBD1 matches 7 bases. The CDR3 is 16 amino acids. Trimming cost V 4 bases and J 5 bases; bases outside gene matches: 11. In germline, CDR1 is MGHRA, CDR2 YSYEKL. The DNA for the CDR3 is TGCGCCAGCAGCCCGTGGGACGCTCAGGGGGACAATGAGCAGTTCTTC. It yields the protein CASSPWDAQGDNEQFF.

V gene TRBV5-5 combines with J gene TRBJ2-7; D is undetermined. This CDR3 contains 16 residues. The V and J ends lost 2 bases and 5 bases respectively, with 20 bases between them. Germline CDR1 reads SGHKS; CDR2 reads YYEKEE (reference sequence). The chain's CDR3 is CASSLLQQSLFDEQYF. The CDR3 region has the DNA TGTGCCAGCAGCTTACTCCAACAGAGCCTTTTCGACGAGCAGTACTTC. The complete variable domain, with remaining parts taken from reference TRBV5-5 and TRBJ2-7, reads DAGVTQSPTHLIKTRGQQVTLRCSPISGHKSVSWYQQVLGQGPQFIFQYYEKEERGRGNFPDRFSARQFPNYSSELNVNALLLGDSALYLCASSLLQQSLFDEQYFGPGTRLTVT.

This clonotype has ten or more counts. The chain uses TRBV5-1 and TRBJ1-2, with D uncertain. V dropped 2 bases and J dropped 10 bases, with 12 bases sitting between them. The CDR3 loop spans 12 amino acids. The germline gives CDR1 SGHRS, CDR2 YFSETQ. The chain's CDR3 is CASSLRSDHYTF. In nucleotides, the CDR3 is TGCGCCAGCAGCTTACGTTCAGATCACTACACCTTC.

Ten or more counts support this clonotype. The V call is TRBV12-5, the J call TRBJ2-2; D is perhaps TRBD1 or TRBD2 (5 bases each). CDR1 LGHNT and CDR2 FRNRAP come from the germline V gene. This CDR3 contains 14 residues. Trimming removed 5 bases from V and 1 base from J, with 8 bases in between. CDR3 nucleotide sequence: TGTGCTAGTGGTCTGGGGGTGAACACCGGGGAGCTGTTTTTT. It translates to CASGLGVNTGELFF.

This clonotype was seen more than once but under ten times. J is TRBJ2-1 and V is TRBV12-3 or TRBV12-4; 14 bases are a match to TRBD2. Trimming removed 3 bases from V and 10 bases from J; junction bases left unmatched: 8. There are 16 residues in the CDR3. DNA of the CDR3: TGTGCCAGCAGTTTTACAGGGACTAGCGGGAGTCGCGAGCAGTTCTTC. Protein sequence: CASSFTGTSGSREQFF.

The sample holds a few counts of this clonotype. This chain joins TRBV20-1 and TRBJ1-5; TRBD1 aligns across 10 bases. The CDR3 is 15 residues long. Per germline, CDR1 DFQATT and CDR2 SNEGSKA (reference sequence). Germline trimming cut 5 bases from V and 7 bases from J; bases unmatched to any gene: 11. CDR3 sequence (DNA): TGCAGTGCTGGAACCGGGACAGGGGAAAAACAGCCCCAGCATTTT. Amino acids: CSAGTGTGEKQPQHF.

As to this clonotype: This sequence may be a read error, since a much larger clone differs from it by one base. J is TRBJ2-1 and V is TRBV9; D is possibly TRBD1 (6 bases). The CDR3 is 16 residues long. The V end lost 3 bases, the J end lost 13 bases, and 26 bases lay between the germline ends. Germline V lookup: CDR1 SGDLS, CDR2 YYNGEE. CDR3 sequence (DNA): TGTGCCAGCAGCGCCCTACAGGGAATGGGCCAAGAGACCCAGTTCTTC. Its protein is CASSALQGMGQETQFF.

This clonotype was counted once. Mismatch with germline at one junction end may stem from a read error. This CDR3 reads CTSRGNTEAFF. CDR3 nucleotides: TGTACCAGCAGGGGCAACACTGAAGCTTTCTTT. J is TRBJ1-1 and V is TRBV2; maybe TRBD1 (6 bases). Germline assignment: CDR1 SNHLY and CDR2 FYNNEI. This CDR3 has 11 residues.

The chain recombines TRBV7-3 with TRBJ2-3; D is unresolved. Germline V lookup: CDR1 SGHTA, CDR2 FQGTGA. V lost 1 base to trimming and J lost 6 bases, with 11 bases between them. CDR3 length: 14 residues. This CDR3 is CASSLKGSRDTQYF. The DNA of the CDR3 is TGTGCCAGCAGCTTAAAAGGATCCAGGGATACGCAGTATTTT.

This clonotype was counted a few times. The rearrangement links TRBV12-3 or TRBV12-4 to TRBJ2-3, with D perhaps TRBD1 or TRBD2 (7 bases each). V dropped 5 bases and J dropped 2 bases, with 17 bases sitting between them. This CDR3 is built from 16 residues. CDR3 DNA: TGTGCCAGCAGTGCCCGGCAGGGGGGGAACACAGATACGCAGTATTTT. It encodes CASSARQGGNTDTQYF.

This clonotype showed up just a few times. This chain connects TRBV2 to TRBJ2-1, with 13 nucleotides matching TRBD2. Germline lookup yields CDR1 SNHLY and CDR2 FYNNEI. Trimming at V came to 11 bases and at J to 7 bases, leaving 5 bases not matched to a gene. This CDR3 comprises 13 residues. CDR3 in DNA: TGTGCCGGTAGACTAGCGGGGGGTAATGAGCAGTTCTTC. The encoded protein is CAGRLAGGNEQFF.

This clonotype was observed once. DNA of the CDR3: TGTGCTAGTGGTTTGGGTCTAAGGTCGCTCGGAGGGGAGCAGTACTTC. Its translation is CASGLGLRSLGGEQYF. The chain joins TRBV12-5 to TRBJ2-5, with D tentatively TRBD2 (6 bases). Trimming took 1 base from V and 11 from J, leaving 23 bases between them. The V gene's germline CDR1 is LGHNT and CDR2 FRNRAP. The CDR3 extends over 16 amino acids. The full variable domain, in which reference TRBV12-5 and TRBJ2-5 provide the parts outside the CDR3, is DARVTQTPRHKVTEMGQEVTMRCQPILGHNTVFWYRQTMMQGLELLAYFRNRAPLDDSGMPKDRFSAEMPDATLATLKIQPSEPRDSAVYFCASGLGLRSLGGEQYFGPGTRLLVL.

This clonotype was seen a few times. The chain uses TRBV2 and TRBJ1-5; D possibly corresponds to TRBD1 (6 bases). Germline-derived CDR1 and CDR2 are SNHLY and FYNNEI. Trimming left V 7 bases short and J 6 bases short, with 19 bases between. CDR3 length equals 15 residues. The CDR3 sequence is CASKGGTLKAQPQHF. CDR3 nucleotide sequence: TGTGCCAGCAAGGGGGGAACCCTTAAGGCTCAGCCCCAGCATTTT. The whole variable domain, remainder taken from reference TRBV2 and TRBJ1-5, is EPEVTQTPSHQVTQMGQEVILRCVPISNHLYFYWYRQILGQKVEFLVSFYNNEISEKSEIFDDQFSVERPDGSNFTLKIRSTKLEDSAMYFCASKGGTLKAQPQHFGDGTRLSIL.

In this sample, this clonotype turned up a few times. The V call is TRBV5-1, the J call TRBJ2-5; 7 bases are shared with TRBD1. The ends lost 5 bases at V and 6 bases at J; junction bases unmatched: 1. The V gene's germline CDR1 is SGHRS and CDR2 YFSETQ. The length of the CDR3 is 11 residues. The CDR3 DNA reads as TGCGCCAGCAGAGGGGGCCAGACCCAGTACTTC. It specifies CASRGGQTQYF.

The chain has TRBV2 and TRBJ1-6; D remains ambiguous. Per the germline V gene, CDR1 is SNHLY and CDR2 is FYNNEI. There are 12 residues in the CDR3. V was shortened by 5 bases and J by 6 bases, with 5 bases between the two germline ends. In DNA, the CDR3 is TGTGCCAGCAGTTGGGCTAATTCACCCCTCCACTTT. Residues: CASSWANSPLHF.

Worth noting for this clonotype: A clone one base away is much larger, so this may be a read error. V usage is TRBV5-1 and J usage is TRBJ2-1; the D gene could be TRBD1 or TRBD2 (6 bases each). Germline V gives CDR1 SGHRS, CDR2 YFSETQ. Deletions cut 2 bases from V and 8 bases from J, with 20 bases between. There are 16 residues in the CDR3. This CDR3 is CASSFPAGGTDDEQFF. The CDR3 nucleotides are TGCGCCAGCAGCTTCCCCGCCGGGGGCACAGACGATGAGCAGTTCTTC.

This clonotype was seen repeatedly, ten times or more. This chain links TRBV6-5 with TRBJ2-7; D is possibly TRBD1 or TRBD2 (5 bases each). This CDR3 spans 15 amino acids. Germline CDR1 and CDR2: MNHEY and SVGAGI. The V end was cut by 6 bases, the J end by 4 bases, with 19 bases between. CDR3 in DNA: TGTGCCAGCAGCAGGGACCGATCATCTAATTACGAGCAGTACTTC. Its protein is CASSRDRSSNYEQYF.

This clonotype was seen a few times. V usage is TRBV12-3 or TRBV12-4 and J usage is TRBJ2-3, with D tentatively TRBD1 (6 bases). Trimming took 2 bases from V and 3 from J, leaving 12 bases between them. The CDR3 runs 15 residues. The CDR3 region has the DNA TGTGCCAGCAGTTTACAGGGGCTAGTAACAGATACGCAGTATTTT. As protein: CASSLQGLVTDTQYF.

The rearrangement joins TRBV10-3 to TRBJ2-5, with D tentatively TRBD2 (6 bases). Germline V gene sequence: CDR1 ENHRY, CDR2 SYGVKD. Trimming removed 4 bases from V and 4 bases from J, with 13 bases in between. The CDR3 covers 14 residues. Written as DNA, the CDR3 is TGTGCCATCAGTGTGAAAGGCGGGATAGAGACCCAGTACTTC. Amino acids: CAISVKGGIETQYF.